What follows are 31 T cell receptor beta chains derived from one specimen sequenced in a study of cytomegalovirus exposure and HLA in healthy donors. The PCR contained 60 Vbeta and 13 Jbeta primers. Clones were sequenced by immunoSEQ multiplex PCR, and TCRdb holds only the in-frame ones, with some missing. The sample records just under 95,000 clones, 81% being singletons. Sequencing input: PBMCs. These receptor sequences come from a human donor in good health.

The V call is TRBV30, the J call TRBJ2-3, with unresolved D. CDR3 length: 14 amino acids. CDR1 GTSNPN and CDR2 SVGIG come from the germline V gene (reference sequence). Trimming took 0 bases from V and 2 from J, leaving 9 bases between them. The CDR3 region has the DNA TGTGCCTGGAGTGTAAGCGTGGACACAGATACGCAGTATTTT. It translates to CAWSVSVDTDTQYF.

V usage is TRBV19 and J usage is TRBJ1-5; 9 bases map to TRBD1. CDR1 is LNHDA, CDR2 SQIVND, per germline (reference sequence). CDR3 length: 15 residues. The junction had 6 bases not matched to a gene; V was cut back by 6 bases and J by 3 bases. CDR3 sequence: CASSTRTGANQPQHF. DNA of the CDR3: TGTGCCAGTAGCACCCGGACAGGGGCCAATCAGCCCCAGCATTTT.

The CDR3 sequence is CASSRNAGDIQYF. The CDR3 coding sequence is TGTGCCAGCAGCCGAAACGCGGGTGACATTCAGTACTTC. The V gene is TRBV14, the J gene TRBJ2-4, with D possibly TRBD2 on 5 matching bases. The length of the CDR3 is 13 residues. The germline CDR1 and CDR2 sequences are SGHDN and FVKESK. The ends were cut back, 4 bases at V and 8 bases at J, with 12 bases in the middle.

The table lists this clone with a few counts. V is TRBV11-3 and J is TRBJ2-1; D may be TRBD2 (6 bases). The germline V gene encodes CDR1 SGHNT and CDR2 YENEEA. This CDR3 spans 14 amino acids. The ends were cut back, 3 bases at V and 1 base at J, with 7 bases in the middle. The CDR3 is CASSFGTSYNEQFF. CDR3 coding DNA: TGTGCCAGCAGCTTTGGGACTTCCTACAATGAGCAGTTCTTC.

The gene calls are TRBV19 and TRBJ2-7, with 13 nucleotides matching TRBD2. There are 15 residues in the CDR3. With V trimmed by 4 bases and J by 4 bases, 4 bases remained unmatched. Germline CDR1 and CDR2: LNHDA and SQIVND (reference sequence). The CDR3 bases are TGTGCCAGTAGTACCGGACTAGCGGGGGTGTACGAGCAGTACTTC. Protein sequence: CASSTGLAGVYEQYF.

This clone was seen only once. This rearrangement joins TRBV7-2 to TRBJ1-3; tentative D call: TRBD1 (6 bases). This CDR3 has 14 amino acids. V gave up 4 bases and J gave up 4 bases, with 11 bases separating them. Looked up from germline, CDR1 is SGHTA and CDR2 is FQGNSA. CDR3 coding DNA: TGTGCCAGCAGCTCCAGACAGGACGGAAACACCATATATTTT. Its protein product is CASSSRQDGNTIYF.

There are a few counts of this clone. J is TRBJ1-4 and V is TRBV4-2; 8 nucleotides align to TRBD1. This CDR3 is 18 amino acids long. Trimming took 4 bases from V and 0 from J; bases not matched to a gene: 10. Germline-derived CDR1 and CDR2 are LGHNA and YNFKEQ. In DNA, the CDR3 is TGTGCCAGCAGCCCGGTACAGGGGGAAGTTGCAACTAATGAAAAACTGTTTTTT. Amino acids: CASSPVQGEVATNEKLFF.

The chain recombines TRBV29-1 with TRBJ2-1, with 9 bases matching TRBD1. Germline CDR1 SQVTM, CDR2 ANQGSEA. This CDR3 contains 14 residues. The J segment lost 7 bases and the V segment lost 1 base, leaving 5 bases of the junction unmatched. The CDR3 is CSVEGGTGINEQFF. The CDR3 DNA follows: TGCAGCGTTGAAGGTGGGACAGGGATAAATGAGCAGTTCTTC.

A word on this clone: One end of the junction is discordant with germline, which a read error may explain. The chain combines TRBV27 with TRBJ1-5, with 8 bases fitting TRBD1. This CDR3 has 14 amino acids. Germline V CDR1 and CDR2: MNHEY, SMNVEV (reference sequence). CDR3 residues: CASSIDRGNRPQHF. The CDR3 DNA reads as TGTGCCAGCAGTATCGACAGGGGAAATCGGCCCCAGCATTTT.

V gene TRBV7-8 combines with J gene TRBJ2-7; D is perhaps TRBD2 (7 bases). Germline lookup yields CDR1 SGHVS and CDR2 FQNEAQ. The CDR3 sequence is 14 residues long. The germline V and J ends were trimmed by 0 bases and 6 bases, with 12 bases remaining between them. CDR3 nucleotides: TGTGCCAGCAGCTTAGCAAGGGGGAGGGGCGAGCAGTACTTC. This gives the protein CASSLARGRGEQYF.

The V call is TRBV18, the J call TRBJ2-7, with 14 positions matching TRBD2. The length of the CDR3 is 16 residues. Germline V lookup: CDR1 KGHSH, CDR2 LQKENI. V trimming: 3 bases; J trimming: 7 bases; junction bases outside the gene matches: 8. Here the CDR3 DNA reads TGTGCCAGCTCACCCCGTGGACTAGCGGGAGGTTGGGAGCAGTACTTC. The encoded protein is CASSPRGLAGGWEQYF. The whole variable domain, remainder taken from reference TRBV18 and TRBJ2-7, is NAGVMQNPRHLVRRRGQEARLRCSPMKGHSHVYWYRQLPEEGLKFMVYLQKENIIDESGMPKERFSAEFPKEGPSILRIQQVVRGDSAAYFCASSPRGLAGGWEQYFGPGTRLTVT.

CDR3 protein: CASSRGGQETQYF. In DNA, the CDR3 is TGTGCCAGCAGCCGGGGGGGCCAAGAGACCCAGTACTTC. The gene calls are TRBV7-2 and TRBJ2-5; TRBD2 matches at 8 bases. This CDR3 has 13 residues. The germline CDR1 and CDR2 sequences are SGHTA and FQGNSA. Losses at the gene ends were 5 bases for V and 1 base for J; bases not matched to a gene: 0.

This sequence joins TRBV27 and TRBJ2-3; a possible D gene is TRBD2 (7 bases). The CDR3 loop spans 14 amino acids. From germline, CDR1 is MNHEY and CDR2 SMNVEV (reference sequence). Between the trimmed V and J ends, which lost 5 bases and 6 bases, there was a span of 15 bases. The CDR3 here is CASSPWGGPDTQYF. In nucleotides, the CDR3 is TGTGCCAGCAGTCCCTGGGGGGGGCCGGATACGCAGTATTTT.

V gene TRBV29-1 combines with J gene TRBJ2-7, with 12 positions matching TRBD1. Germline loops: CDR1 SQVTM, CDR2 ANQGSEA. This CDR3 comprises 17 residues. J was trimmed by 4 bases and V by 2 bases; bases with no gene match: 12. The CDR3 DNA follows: TGCAGCGTTGAATTTTGGGACAGGGGGCTTGGGGGTTACGAGCAGTACTTC. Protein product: CSVEFWDRGLGGYEQYF.

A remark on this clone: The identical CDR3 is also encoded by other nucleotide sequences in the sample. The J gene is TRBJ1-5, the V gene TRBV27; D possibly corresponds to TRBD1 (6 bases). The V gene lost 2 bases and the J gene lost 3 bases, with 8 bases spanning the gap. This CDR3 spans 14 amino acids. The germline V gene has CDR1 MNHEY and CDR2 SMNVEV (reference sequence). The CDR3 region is CASSLQGTNQPQHF. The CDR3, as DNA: TGTGCCAGCAGTTTACAGGGGACCAATCAGCCCCAGCATTTT.

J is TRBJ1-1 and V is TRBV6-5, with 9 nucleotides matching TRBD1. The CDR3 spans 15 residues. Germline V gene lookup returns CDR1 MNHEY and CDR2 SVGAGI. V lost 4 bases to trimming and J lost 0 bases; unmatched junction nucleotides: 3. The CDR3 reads CASSLGTGLNTEAFF. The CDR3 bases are TGTGCCAGCAGTTTGGGGACAGGGCTGAACACTGAAGCTTTCTTT.

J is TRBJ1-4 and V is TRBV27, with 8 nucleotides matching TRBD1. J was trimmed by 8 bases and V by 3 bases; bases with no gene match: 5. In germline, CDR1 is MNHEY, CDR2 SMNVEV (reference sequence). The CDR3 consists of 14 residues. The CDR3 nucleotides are TGTGCCAGCAGTTTTCAGGGGGCCCCCGAAAAACTGTTTTTT. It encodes CASSFQGAPEKLFF.

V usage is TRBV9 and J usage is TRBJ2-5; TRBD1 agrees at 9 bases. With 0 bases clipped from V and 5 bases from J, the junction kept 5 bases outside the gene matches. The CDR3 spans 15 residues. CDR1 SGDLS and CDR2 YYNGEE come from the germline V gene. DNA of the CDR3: TGTGCCAGCAGCGTAGATGGGACAGGGTGGGAGACCCAGTACTTC. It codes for CASSVDGTGWETQYF.

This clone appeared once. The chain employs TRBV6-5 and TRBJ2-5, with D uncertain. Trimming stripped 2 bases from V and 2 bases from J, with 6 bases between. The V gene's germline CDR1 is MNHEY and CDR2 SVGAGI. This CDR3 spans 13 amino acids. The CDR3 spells CASSYGHQETQYF. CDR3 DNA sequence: TGTGCCAGCAGTTACGGCCATCAAGAGACCCAGTACTTC.

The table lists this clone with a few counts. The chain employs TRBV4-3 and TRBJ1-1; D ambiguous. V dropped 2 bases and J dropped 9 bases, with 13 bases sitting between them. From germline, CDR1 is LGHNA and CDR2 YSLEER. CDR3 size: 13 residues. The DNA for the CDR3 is TGCGCCAGCAGCCAATCCGAGCTCTCACAAGCTTTCTTT. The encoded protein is CASSQSELSQAFF.

As DNA, the CDR3 is TGCGCCAGCAGCCAAGATCAGGGGGCTAACTATGGCTACACCTTC. Translated, it gives CASSQDQGANYGYTF. The V call is TRBV4-3, the J call TRBJ1-2; 7 nucleotides match TRBD1. The CDR3 runs to 15 residues. The germline V gene encodes CDR1 LGHNA and CDR2 YSLEER. With V trimmed by 0 bases and J by 0 bases, 1 base remained unmatched.

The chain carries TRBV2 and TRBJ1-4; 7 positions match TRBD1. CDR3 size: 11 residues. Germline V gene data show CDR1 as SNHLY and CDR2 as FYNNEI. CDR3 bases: TGTGCACAGGGGACTAATGAAAAACTGTTTTTT. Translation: CAQGTNEKLFF. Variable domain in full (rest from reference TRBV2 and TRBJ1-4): EPEVTQTPSHQVTQMGQEVILRCVPISNHLYFYWYRQILGQKVEFLVSFYNNEISEKSEIFDDQFSVERPDGSNFTLKIRSTKLEDSAMYFCAQGTNEKLFFGSGTQLSVL.

The CDR3 loop is CASSFQTGGFFKSPLHF. CDR3 coding DNA: TGTGCCAGCAGCTTCCAGACAGGGGGTTTTTTCAAGTCACCCCTCCACTTT. The J gene is TRBJ1-6, the V gene TRBV13, with 9 bases lining up with TRBD1. This CDR3 has 17 amino acids. The J segment lost 10 bases and the V segment lost 3 bases, leaving 13 bases of the junction unmatched. CDR1 and CDR2 (germline): PRHDT, FYEKMQ (reference sequence).

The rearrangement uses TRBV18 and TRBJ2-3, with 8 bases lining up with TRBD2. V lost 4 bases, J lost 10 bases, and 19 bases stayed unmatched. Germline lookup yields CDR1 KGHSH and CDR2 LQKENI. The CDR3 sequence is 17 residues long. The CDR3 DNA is TGTGCCAGCTCACTAACCGGGACTAGGCCCAAAGAGAACGCGCAGTATTTT. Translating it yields CASSLTGTRPKENAQYF.

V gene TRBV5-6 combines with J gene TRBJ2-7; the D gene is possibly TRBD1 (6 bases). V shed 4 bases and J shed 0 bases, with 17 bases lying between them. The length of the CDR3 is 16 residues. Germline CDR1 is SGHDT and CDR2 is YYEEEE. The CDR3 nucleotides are TGTGCCAGCAGCCCATCCAGGGGCTTTAGCTCCTACGAGCAGTACTTC. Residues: CASSPSRGFSSYEQYF.

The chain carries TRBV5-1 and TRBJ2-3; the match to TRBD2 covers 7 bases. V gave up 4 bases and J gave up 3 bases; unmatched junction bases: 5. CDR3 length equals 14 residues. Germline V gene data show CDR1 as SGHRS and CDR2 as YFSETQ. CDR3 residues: CASSDLAVTDTQYF. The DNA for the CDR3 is TGCGCCAGCAGCGATCTAGCGGTAACAGATACGCAGTATTTT.

The CDR3 is CASSFSGSNQPQHF. CDR3 sequence (DNA): TGTGCCAGCAGCTTTTCGGGGTCCAATCAGCCCCAGCATTTT. The rearrangement links TRBV11-2 to TRBJ1-5; D uncertain. Trimming removed 3 bases at V and 3 bases at J, with 9 bases between. CDR1 is SGHAT and CDR2 is FQNNGV in the germline V gene. The CDR3 loop spans 14 amino acids.

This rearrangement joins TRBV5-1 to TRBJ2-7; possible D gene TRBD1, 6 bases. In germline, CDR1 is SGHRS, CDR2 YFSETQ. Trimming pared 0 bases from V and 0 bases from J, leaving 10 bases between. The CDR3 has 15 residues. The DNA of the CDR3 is TGCGCCAGCAGCTTGGAATTGACAGGCTCCTACGAGCAGTACTTC. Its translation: CASSLELTGSYEQYF.

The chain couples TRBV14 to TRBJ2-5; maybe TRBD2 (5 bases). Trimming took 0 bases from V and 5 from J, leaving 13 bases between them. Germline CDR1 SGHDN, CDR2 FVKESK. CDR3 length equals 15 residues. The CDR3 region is CASSQDAGGGETQYF. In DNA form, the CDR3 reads TGTGCCAGCAGCCAAGATGCAGGTGGCGGGGAGACCCAGTACTTC.

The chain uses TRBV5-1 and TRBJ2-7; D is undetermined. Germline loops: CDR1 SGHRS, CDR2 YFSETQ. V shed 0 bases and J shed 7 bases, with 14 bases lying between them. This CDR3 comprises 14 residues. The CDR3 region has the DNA TGCGCCAGCAGCTTGGCAGCCCCCGCGAGGGAGCAGTACTTC. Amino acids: CASSLAAPAREQYF.

CDR3 region: CASVPGQGSEKLFF. The CDR3 DNA reads as TGTGCCAGTGTTCCGGGACAGGGGAGTGAAAAACTGTTTTTT. The genes are TRBV19 and TRBJ1-4; 10 positions agree with TRBD1. Trimming at V came to 8 bases and at J to 7 bases, leaving 7 bases not matched to a gene. The germline V gene encodes CDR1 LNHDA and CDR2 SQIVND (reference sequence). This CDR3 has 14 amino acids. Looking up the rest from reference TRBV19 and TRBJ1-4 gives the full variable domain: DGGITQSPKYLFRKEGQNVTLSCEQNLNHDAMYWYRQDPGQGLRLIYYSQIVNDFQKGDIAEGYSVSREKKESFPLTVTSAQKNPTAFYLCASVPGQGSEKLFFGSGTQLSVL.